The 29 T cell receptor beta chains reported below all come from one sample, sequenced in a study of metastatic and nonmetastatic thyroid tumors. TCRdb reanalyzed the PCR reads via MiXCR. The data contain more than 40,000 clones, roughly 15% of them singletons. No treatment of any kind had been given to any patient before thyroid surgery. Sequencing was done on a sample of blood. These receptors were collected from a female donor with papillary thyroid cancer or a benign thyroid nodule (not recorded which). Some clones in this sample may be carry-over from other donors' samples.

As regards this clone: The conserved phenylalanine or tryptophan is not found at the CDR3 terminus, so this likely reflects a read error. J is TRBJ2-7 and V is TRBV20-1, with D hard to call. The CDR3 consists of 14 residues. The germline gives CDR1 DFQATT, CDR2 SNEGSKA (reference sequence). With 1 base removed from V and 7 bases from J, the gap between germline ends came to 17 bases. In DNA form, the CDR3 reads TGCAGTGCTAGAGTGAGCCCTTCCTACTCTGAGCAGTACCTC. Encoded protein: CSARVSPSYSEQYL.

This clone was observed many times. The rearrangement uses TRBV18 and TRBJ2-7; D gene ambiguous. The V gene's germline CDR1 is KGHSH and CDR2 LQKENI. The CDR3 has 13 amino acids. Trimming shortened V by 0 bases and J by 7 bases, and 10 bases separated the two germline ends. The CDR3 spells CASSPPLPKEQYF. DNA of the CDR3: TGTGCCAGCTCACCACCCCTCCCTAAGGAGCAGTACTTC.

This clone was counted ten times or more. This chain uses TRBV20-1 with TRBJ1-1, with 9 bases fitting TRBD1. CDR3 length: 13 residues. Germline values: CDR1 DFQATT, CDR2 SNEGSKA (reference sequence). The V gene end was trimmed by 3 bases and the J gene end by 5 bases; junction bases not matched to a gene: 4. DNA for the CDR3: TGCAGTGCTAGGGGACAGGGTGATACTGAAGCTTTCTTT. Protein sequence: CSARGQGDTEAFF.

For the CDR3, the DNA is TGTGCCACCGTGACTAGCGTAACCTACGAGCAGTACTTC. This sequence encodes CATVTSVTYEQYF. The chain carries TRBV6-2 or TRBV6-3 and TRBJ2-7, with TRBD2 identical over 8 bases. The V gene's germline CDR1 is MNHEY and CDR2 SVGEGT. Unmatched junction bases numbered 7, after V lost 10 bases and J lost 2 bases. The length of the CDR3 is 13 residues.

This clone was detected ten times or more. This rearrangement joins TRBV29-1 to TRBJ1-4, with 7 bases fitting TRBD1. The CDR3 is made up of 13 amino acids. The germline CDR1 and CDR2 sequences are SQVTM and ANQGSEA. The V segment lost 7 bases and the J segment 7 bases; nucleotides outside the gene matches: 9. The CDR3 DNA follows: TGCAGCGGGGGGAATACAGGGGCTGAAAAACTGTTTTTT. Translated, it gives CSGGNTGAEKLFF.

In its sample, this clone is medium-sized. The chain is built from TRBV6-5 and TRBJ1-2; TRBD1 agrees at 7 bases. V shed 0 bases and J 4 bases; nucleotides not matched to a gene: 5. The CDR3 covers 15 residues. Germline CDR1 MNHEY, CDR2 SVGAGI. Here the CDR3 reads CASSYSRGLAYGYTF. DNA of the CDR3: TGTGCCAGCAGTTACTCGAGGGGGCTTGCCTATGGCTACACCTTC.

This clone was observed at least ten times. The gene calls are TRBV15 and TRBJ2-1; tentatively, D is TRBD1 (6 bases). The germline V and J ends were trimmed by 0 bases and 2 bases, with 11 bases remaining between them. CDR1 and CDR2 (germline): LNHNV, YYDKDF (reference sequence). The CDR3 runs to 16 residues. This CDR3 reads CATSRDRGQPYNEQFF. The CDR3 bases are TGTGCCACCAGCAGAGATAGGGGACAACCCTACAATGAGCAGTTCTTC. The full variable domain, completed using reference TRBV15 and TRBJ2-1, is DAMVIQNPRYQVTQFGKPVTLSCSQTLNHNVMYWYQQKSSQAPKLLFHYYDKDFNNEADTPDNFQSRRPNTSFCFLDIRSPGLGDTAMYLCATSRDRGQPYNEQFFGPGTRLTVL.

This chain links TRBV5-1 with TRBJ2-1; either TRBD1 or TRBD2 may fit D (6 bases each). The germline CDR1 and CDR2 sequences are SGHRS and YFSETQ. V shed 5 bases and J shed 8 bases, with 17 bases lying between them. The CDR3 runs 14 residues. This CDR3 is CASRQNRAGYEQFF. In DNA form, the CDR3 reads TGCGCCAGCAGACAGAACAGGGCGGGGTATGAGCAGTTCTTC. Drawing the rest from reference TRBV5-1 and TRBJ2-1, the complete variable domain is KAGVTQTPRYLIKTRGQQVTLSCSPISGHRSVSWYQQTPGQGLQFLFEYFSETQRNKGNFPGRFSGRQFSNSRSEMNVSTLELGDSALYLCASRQNRAGYEQFFGPGTRLTVL.

The chain is built from TRBV6-1 and TRBJ2-2, with 10 bases aligning to TRBD2. Germline V gene lookup returns CDR1 MNHNS and CDR2 SASEGT. The CDR3 is 14 amino acids. Trimming cost V 4 bases and J 6 bases; bases outside gene matches: 2. CDR3 loop: CASSAGTSAGELFF. The CDR3 DNA reads TGTGCCAGCAGTGCCGGGACTAGCGCCGGGGAGCTGTTTTTT.

This clone was picked up many times. This sequence joins TRBV6-5 and TRBJ2-4; no reliable D call. V lost 0 bases and J lost 1, with 7 bases in between. Germline values: CDR1 MNHEY, CDR2 SVGAGI. The CDR3 runs to 15 residues. CDR3 residues: CASSYSMKAKNIQYF. DNA of the CDR3: TGTGCCAGCAGTTACTCGATGAAGGCCAAAAACATTCAGTACTTC.

In its sample, this clone was seen many times. This rearrangement joins TRBV7-2 to TRBJ1-6; D not resolved. Trimming pared 1 base from V and 8 bases from J, leaving 9 bases between. The germline V gene has CDR1 SGHTA and CDR2 FQGNSA. CDR3 length: 14 residues. CDR3 loop: CASSLVVRDSPLHF. The CDR3 bases are TGTGCCAGCAGCTTAGTAGTCCGGGATTCACCCCTCCACTTT.

This clone was seen a few times. V usage is TRBV6-5 and J usage is TRBJ2-5, with D unclear. The CDR3 loop spans 13 amino acids. CDR1 and CDR2 from the germline V gene are MNHEY and SVGAGI. Trimming stripped 10 bases from V and 5 bases from J, with 17 bases between. CDR3 nucleotides: TGTGCCATCGACCAATGGGTTTCGGAGACCCAGTACTTC. It yields the protein CAIDQWVSETQYF.

This clone has ten or more counts. The genes are TRBV30 and TRBJ1-5; TRBD1 aligns across 8 bases. The trim removed 0 bases at V and 6 bases at J, leaving 1 base unmatched. CDR3 length: 13 amino acids. Germline values: CDR1 GTSNPN, CDR2 SVGIG (reference sequence). CDR3 protein: CAWSVQGGQPQHF. The CDR3 DNA reads as TGTGCCTGGAGTGTACAGGGGGGTCAGCCCCAGCATTTT.

This clone was picked up many times. This chain links TRBV6-1 with TRBJ2-3; D possibly uses TRBD1 or TRBD2 (5 bases each). This CDR3 region has 16 residues. Between the trimmed V and J ends, which lost 7 bases and 0 bases, there was a span of 17 bases. Germline CDR1 MNHNS, CDR2 SASEGT. CDR3 bases: TGTGCCAGCACCCGAGGGGCAGAATCTAGCACAGATACGCAGTATTTT. Translation: CASTRGAESSTDTQYF.

With regard to this clone: This sequence may be a read error, since a much larger clone differs from it by one base. The gene calls are TRBV5-8 and TRBJ2-3; TRBD2 might be the D (6 bases). The CDR3 is 13 amino acids. The germline V gene has CDR1 SGHTS and CDR2 YDEGEE. CDR3 sequence (DNA): TGTGTCAGCAGCATACCAAGCGGGTTTACGCAGTATTTT. This encodes CVSSIPSGFTQYF.

This clone was counted ten times or more. V is TRBV20-1 and J is TRBJ2-3; D remains ambiguous. Germline values: CDR1 DFQATT, CDR2 SNEGSKA (reference sequence). The CDR3 sequence is 12 residues long. The V and J ends lost 3 bases and 5 bases respectively, with 9 bases between them. CDR3 residues: CSASLSEDTQYF. CDR3 in DNA: TGCAGTGCTAGCCTTAGTGAAGATACGCAGTATTTT.

Note on this clone: A junction end diverges from the germline sequence, so it may reflect a read error. The rearrangement links TRBV6-1 to TRBJ1-4; possible D gene TRBD1, 5 bases. The CDR3 extends over 16 amino acids. Germline CDR1 reads MNHNS; CDR2 reads SASEGT. The CDR3 sequence: CASSEEWGWTNEKLFF. The CDR3 bases are TGTGCCAGCAGCGAAGAATGGGGGTGGACTAATGAAAAACTGTTTTTT.

There are many counts of this clone. This chain uses TRBV5-1 with TRBJ2-2; D is ambiguous. The CDR3 runs to 14 residues. The germline V gene encodes CDR1 SGHRS and CDR2 YFSETQ. Trimming took 0 bases from V and 4 from J, leaving 7 bases between them. CDR3 sequence (DNA): TGCGCCAGCAGCTTGGGTTCGTTCACCGGGGAGCTGTTTTTT. Its translation: CASSLGSFTGELFF.

Many counts were recorded for this clone. The V gene is TRBV7-9, the J gene TRBJ1-2; D gene ambiguous. The CDR3 totals 12 residues. The V gene lost 4 bases and the J gene lost 4 bases, with 7 bases spanning the gap. Germline lookup yields CDR1 SEHNR and CDR2 FQNEAQ (reference sequence). The chain's CDR3 is CASSSAAYGYTF. The CDR3 DNA reads TGTGCCAGCAGCTCGGCAGCCTATGGCTACACCTTC.

This clone was observed many times. The chain is built from TRBV24-1 and TRBJ1-1; 8 nucleotides match TRBD1. This CDR3 is built from 14 residues. V was pared by 9 bases and J by 4 bases, with 9 bases of the junction left unmatched. Germline V gives CDR1 KGHDR, CDR2 SFDVKD. The CDR3 here is CATQDRGATTEAFF. DNA of the CDR3: TGTGCCACCCAAGACAGGGGAGCGACCACTGAAGCTTTCTTT.

This clone was observed a handful of times. The rearrangement joins TRBV20-1 to TRBJ2-7; unclear D gene. The CDR3 is made up of 12 amino acids. Trimming removed 0 bases from V and 6 bases from J, with 9 bases in between. From germline, CDR1 is DFQATT and CDR2 SNEGSKA (reference sequence). CDR3 nucleotide sequence: TGCAGTGCTAGAGAGGTTGTTTTCGAGCAGTACTTC. This codes for CSAREVVFEQYF.

This clone was counted once. This rearrangement joins TRBV9 to TRBJ2-7; D unresolved. This CDR3 region has 13 residues. Germline CDR1 and CDR2: SGDLS and YYNGEE. Trimming removed 0 bases at V and 6 bases at J, with 10 bases between. CDR3 region: CASSVDAGREQYF. DNA for the CDR3: TGTGCCAGCAGCGTAGATGCTGGCCGCGAGCAGTACTTC.

This clone is medium-sized (0.01 to 0.1%) within its sample. V is TRBV28 and J is TRBJ1-2; 8 nucleotides align to TRBD1. CDR3 length equals 15 residues. With V trimmed by 5 bases and J by 8 bases, 13 bases remained unmatched. Germline values: CDR1 MDHEN, CDR2 SYDVKM. As DNA, the CDR3 is TGTGCCAGCAGTGGACAGGGTGGCGGTGTGGGAGGCTACACCTTC. Its protein is CASSGQGGGVGGYTF.

This clone has more than one count but fewer than ten. A much larger clone is a single base away; this may be a read error. The chain joins TRBV30 to TRBJ2-2; 10 bases match TRBD1. Germline V gives CDR1 GTSNPN, CDR2 SVGIG (reference sequence). The CDR3 is 16 amino acids. V dropped 2 bases and J dropped 3; count of bases not matched to a gene: 6. Here the CDR3 reads CAWSSPDRGDTGELFF. CDR3 DNA sequence: TGTGCCTGGAGTTCCCCGGACAGGGGGGACACCGGGGAGCTGTTTTTT.

The table lists this clone with many counts. The chain combines TRBV7-9 with TRBJ1-4, with no clear D. V shed 1 base and J shed 9 bases, with 6 bases lying between them. Germline values: CDR1 SEHNR, CDR2 FQNEAQ (reference sequence). This CDR3 comprises 12 residues. CDR3 in amino acids: CASSLGGQKLFF. CDR3 DNA: TGTGCCAGCAGCTTAGGTGGACAAAAACTGTTTTTT. The full variable domain, with the rest looked up from reference TRBV7-9 and TRBJ1-4, is DTGVSQNPRHKITKRGQNVTFRCDPISEHNRLYWYRQTLGQGPEFLTYFQNEAQLEKSRLLSDRFSAERPKGSFSTLEIQRTEQGDSAMYLCASSLGGQKLFFGSGTQLSVL.

Regarding this clone: A read error is likely, as this CDR3 ends without the conserved phenylalanine or tryptophan. The chain couples TRBV19 to TRBJ2-7, with D possibly TRBD1 on 7 matching bases. CDR1 is LNHDA, CDR2 SQIVND, per germline (reference sequence). The CDR3 totals 14 residues. This chain's CDR3 is CASSISGGLYDQYL. The CDR3 DNA sequence: TGTGCCAGTAGTATATCAGGGGGACTCTACGATCAGTACCTC.

This chain joins TRBV28 and TRBJ1-2, with D unresolved. V was pared by 3 bases and J by 8 bases, with 10 bases between. CDR3 length: 12 residues. From germline, CDR1 is MDHEN and CDR2 SYDVKM. The CDR3 reads CASSFATIGYTF. The CDR3 nucleotides are TGTGCCAGCAGTTTTGCTACTATCGGCTACACCTTC.

To note about this clone: It may be a read error: a sequence one base away is much more abundant. Here the CDR3 reads CASSFGGGTNQLQHF. The CDR3 DNA follows: TGTGCCAGCAGCTTTGGGGGGGGAACCAATCAGCTCCAGCATTTT. This rearrangement joins TRBV7-8 to TRBJ1-5, with D tentatively TRBD1 (5 bases). CDR1 and CDR2 from the germline V gene are SGHVS and FQNEAQ. This CDR3 has 15 residues.

This clone was seen repeatedly, ten times or more. This chain's CDR3 is CASSPRQQGIQYF. The CDR3 bases are TGTGCCAGCAGCCCGAGACAGCAGGGGATTCAGTACTTC. The genes are TRBV7-3 and TRBJ2-4; possible D gene TRBD1, 6 bases. This CDR3 is 13 amino acids long. Trimming took 5 bases from V and 10 from J, leaving 15 bases between them. The germline gives CDR1 SGHTA, CDR2 FQGTGA.